These 24 T cell receptor beta chains originate from one sample sequenced in a study of early T cells in non-severe SARS-CoV-2 infection. Via MiXCR, TCRdb re-called the 5' RACE reads, giving one row per CDR3 protein. This table holds some 76,000 distinct CDR3 sequences, 15% to 17% found once. The sequencing sample was made of whole blood. These receptors were taken from an adult who was a healthcare worker with PCR-confirmed SARS-CoV-2 infection or an uninfected control (not recorded which).

The chain has TRBV5-8 and TRBJ2-5; maybe TRBD2 (5 bases). Germline V gene lookup returns CDR1 SGHTS and CDR2 YDEGEE. The CDR3 is 15 residues long. Trimming took 0 bases from V and 2 from J, leaving 11 bases between them. Written as DNA, the CDR3 is TGTGCCAGCAGCTTGGGGTATAGGGAGCAAGAGACCCAGTACTTC. Translated: CASSLGYREQETQYF.

This chain uses TRBV9 with TRBJ2-7; 11 nucleotides line up with TRBD2. The junction had 1 base not matched to a gene; V was cut back by 1 base and J by 4 bases. Per the germline V gene, CDR1 is SGDLS and CDR2 is YYNGEE. The CDR3 is made up of 14 amino acids. The CDR3 here is CASSVLAGGYEQYF. In DNA, the CDR3 is TGTGCCAGCAGCGTATTAGCGGGGGGGTACGAGCAGTACTTC.

This clonotype was seen many times. The rearrangement links TRBV6-6 to TRBJ1-3; D is possibly TRBD1 (5 bases). This CDR3 region has 13 residues. Trimming left V 2 bases short and J 10 bases short, with 12 bases between. Germline V gene data show CDR1 as MNHNY and CDR2 as SVGAGI (reference sequence). The CDR3 sequence: CASSYVGEGTIYF. The CDR3 DNA reads TGTGCCAGCAGTTACGTAGGGGAGGGGACCATATATTTT.

The chain links TRBV11-2 to TRBJ1-2, with TRBD1 matching 7 bases. Germline V gene data show CDR1 as SGHAT and CDR2 as FQNNGV. CDR3 length equals 14 residues. J gave up 8 bases and V 3 bases, and 9 bases lay outside the gene matches. CDR3 amino acids: CASSFSDRVGGYTF. As DNA, the CDR3 is TGTGCCAGCAGCTTCTCCGACAGGGTGGGAGGCTACACCTTC. Full variable domain (missing parts from reference TRBV11-2 and TRBJ1-2): EAGVAQSPRYKIIEKRQSVAFWCNPISGHATLYWYQQILGQGPKLLIQFQNNGVVDDSQLPKDRFSAERLKGVDSTLKIQPAKLEDSAVYLCASSFSDRVGGYTFGSGTRLTVV.

This clonotype was recorded many times. The chain joins TRBV29-1 to TRBJ2-7; tentative D call: TRBD1 (5 bases). The CDR3 is 12 residues long. The ends were cut back, 6 bases at V and 6 bases at J, with 15 bases in the middle. The germline V gene has CDR1 SQVTM and CDR2 ANQGSEA. The CDR3 loop is CSVRTQPFEQYF. The CDR3, as DNA: TGCAGCGTGAGGACACAGCCATTCGAGCAGTACTTC.

CDR3 coding DNA: TGTGCCAGCAGTCGGAGGGGGACGAAGGATACGCAGTATTTT. As protein: CASSRRGTKDTQYF. This chain joins TRBV14 and TRBJ2-3; possibly TRBD1 or TRBD2 for D (6 bases each). The germline V gene has CDR1 SGHDN and CDR2 FVKESK. This CDR3 is built from 14 residues. With 6 bases removed from V and 6 bases from J, the gap between germline ends came to 16 bases.

CDR3 in amino acids: CASSLLLPGPGELFF. The CDR3, as DNA: TGTGCCAGCAGCCTCCTCCTGCCGGGACCCGGGGAGCTGTTTTTT. The chain carries TRBV14 and TRBJ2-2; D may match TRBD1 or TRBD2 (5 bases each). Per germline, CDR1 SGHDN and CDR2 FVKESK. The CDR3 runs to 15 residues. Trimming removed 4 bases from V and 6 bases from J, with 15 bases in between. Looking up the rest from reference TRBV14 and TRBJ2-2 gives the full variable domain: EAGVTQFPSHSVIEKGQTVTLRCDPISGHDNLYWYRRVMGKEIKFLLHFVKESKQDESGMPNNRFLAERTGGTYSTLKVQPAELEDSGVYFCASSLLLPGPGELFFGEGSRLTVL.

The chain recombines TRBV6-6 with TRBJ1-5; D gene ambiguous. CDR3 length: 13 residues. V was cut by 6 bases and J by 0 bases, with 6 bases left in between. Germline CDR1 and CDR2: MNHNY and SVGAGI (reference sequence). CDR3 nucleotides: TGTGCCAGCAGATTGGATAGCAATCAGCCCCAGCATTTT. Encoded protein: CASRLDSNQPQHF.

This clonotype was counted a few times. V usage is TRBV4-2 and J usage is TRBJ1-1; D may be TRBD1 (5 bases). Germline loops: CDR1 LGHNA, CDR2 YNFKEQ. CDR3 size: 17 residues. With 0 bases removed from V and 3 bases from J, the gap between germline ends came to 17 bases. CDR3 bases: TGTGCCAGCAGCCAAGATAGGGGTGAAGGCACCCACACTGAAGCTTTCTTT. Protein: CASSQDRGEGTHTEAFF.

The sample holds a few counts of this clonotype. The chain uses TRBV29-1 and TRBJ1-1; weak D call: TRBD1 (5 bases). The CDR3 runs to 13 residues. V was shortened by 7 bases and J by 4 bases, with 16 bases between the two germline ends. Germline CDR1 SQVTM, CDR2 ANQGSEA. The CDR3 loop reads CSAQVKGATEAFF. The CDR3 DNA reads TGCAGCGCTCAGGTGAAAGGGGCCACTGAAGCTTTCTTT.

Only a few counts were recorded for this clonotype. The chain recombines TRBV25-1 with TRBJ2-7; 8 nucleotides line up with TRBD1. CDR1 MGHDK and CDR2 SYGVNS come from the germline V gene. This CDR3 comprises 14 residues. J gave up 0 bases and V 8 bases, and 6 bases lay outside the gene matches. The CDR3 region is CASEDRASSYEQYF. In DNA, the CDR3 is TGTGCCAGCGAGGACAGGGCAAGCTCCTACGAGCAGTACTTC.

This clonotype showed up just once. The CDR3 coding sequence is TGTGCCAGCAGCCCCTCCCGAAATTCGTTCACTGAAGCTTTCTTT. Translated: CASSPSRNSFTEAFF. V gene TRBV7-9 combines with J gene TRBJ1-1; D is uncertain. The germline V gene has CDR1 SEHNR and CDR2 FQNEAQ (reference sequence). This CDR3 contains 15 residues. The V end lost 5 bases, the J end lost 4 bases, and 17 bases lay between the germline ends. Full variable domain (missing parts from reference TRBV7-9 and TRBJ1-1): DTGVSQNPRHKITKRGQNVTFRCDPISEHNRLYWYRQTLGQGPEFLTYFQNEAQLEKSRLLSDRFSAERPKGSFSTLEIQRTEQGDSAMYLCASSPSRNSFTEAFFGQGTRLTVV.

This clonotype was recorded many times. V gene TRBV28 combines with J gene TRBJ1-3, with D possibly being TRBD1 (5 bases). This CDR3 contains 15 residues. Germline V gives CDR1 MDHEN, CDR2 SYDVKM. V dropped 4 bases and J dropped 0 bases, with 10 bases sitting between them. In DNA, the CDR3 is TGTGCCAGCAGTTCCGGGGGGAGCTCTGGAAACACCATATATTTT. Encoded protein: CASSSGGSSGNTIYF.

This clonotype was counted a few times. The genes are TRBV4-1 and TRBJ2-3, with D tentatively TRBD2 (6 bases). V shed 2 bases and J shed 4 bases, with 7 bases lying between them. CDR1 MGHRA and CDR2 YSYEKL come from the germline V gene. This CDR3 region has 13 residues. The CDR3, as DNA: TGCGCCAGCAGCCAATGGAGGGCAGATACGCAGTATTTT. This sequence encodes CASSQWRADTQYF.

This clonotype was found a few times. The chain recombines TRBV18 with TRBJ1-1; D not certain. Germline CDR1 reads KGHSH; CDR2 reads LQKENI. The V end was cut by 5 bases, the J end by 5 bases, with 12 bases between. The CDR3 length is 13 residues. The CDR3 coding sequence is TGTGCCAGCTCAGGACGGTTGGAGACTGAAGCTTTCTTT. Protein sequence: CASSGRLETEAFF.

Points on this clonotype: This clone may be a read error of a much larger clone one base away. The chain carries TRBV2 and TRBJ2-3; weak D call: TRBD2 (6 bases). The CDR3 loop spans 13 amino acids. Between the trimmed V and J ends, which lost 5 bases and 6 bases, there was a span of 12 bases. CDR1 is SNHLY, CDR2 FYNNEI, per germline. The CDR3 DNA reads as TGTGCCAGCAGTATGAATCGGGGGGATACGCAGTATTTT. Its protein product is CASSMNRGDTQYF. The whole variable domain, remainder taken from reference TRBV2 and TRBJ2-3, is EPEVTQTPSHQVTQMGQEVILRCVPISNHLYFYWYRQILGQKVEFLVSFYNNEISEKSEIFDDQFSVERPDGSNFTLKIRSTKLEDSAMYFCASSMNRGDTQYFGPGTRLTVL.

This clonotype was found many times. This rearrangement joins TRBV29-1 to TRBJ1-5; D is ambiguous. The CDR3 totals 13 residues. Germline V gives CDR1 SQVTM, CDR2 ANQGSEA. V gave up 4 bases and J gave up 2 bases, with 9 bases separating them. For the CDR3, the DNA is TGCAGCGTTGCCAGTAGGGGCAATCAGCCCCAGCATTTT. This gives the protein CSVASRGNQPQHF.

This clonotype was seen at least ten times. The J gene is TRBJ2-5, the V gene TRBV20-1; 8 bases fit TRBD1. CDR3 length: 15 residues. Germline V lookup: CDR1 DFQATT, CDR2 SNEGSKA (reference sequence). V trimming: 2 bases; J trimming: 4 bases; junction bases outside the gene matches: 9. CDR3 region: CSARNLGQGAETQYF. In DNA, the CDR3 is TGCAGTGCTAGAAACCTCGGACAGGGTGCAGAGACCCAGTACTTC.

This clonotype was detected only a few times. The chain combines TRBV7-9 with TRBJ2-7; 7 nucleotides line up with TRBD2. J gave up 5 bases and V 4 bases, and 11 bases lay outside the gene matches. Germline-derived CDR1 and CDR2 are SEHNR and FQNEAQ (reference sequence). This CDR3 region has 15 residues. The CDR3, as DNA: TGTGCCAGCAGCTATAGCGGAGGGAGGGCCAACGAGCAGTACTTC. Encoded protein: CASSYSGGRANEQYF.

This clonotype was seen a few times. V and J are TRBV5-4 and TRBJ2-3; D remains unclear. The CDR3 loop spans 15 amino acids. The germline V gene has CDR1 SGHNT and CDR2 YYREEE (reference sequence). V gave up 1 base and J gave up 2 bases, with 11 bases separating them. The CDR3 sequence is CASSLNSGPTDTQYF. In DNA form, the CDR3 reads TGTGCCAGCAGCTTGAACTCTGGACCCACAGATACGCAGTATTTT. Full variable domain (outside the CDR3, taken from reference TRBV5-4 and TRBJ2-3): ETGVTQSPTHLIKTRGQQVTLRCSSQSGHNTVSWYQQALGQGPQFIFQYYREEENGRGNFPPRFSGLQFPNYSSELNVNALELDDSALYLCASSLNSGPTDTQYFGPGTRLTVL.

This chain connects TRBV28 to TRBJ2-7; TRBD1 aligns across 12 bases. The junction had 6 bases not matched to a gene; V was cut back by 6 bases and J by 3 bases. Looked up from germline, CDR1 is MDHEN and CDR2 is SYDVKM. The CDR3 covers 15 residues. The CDR3 loop reads CASSRRDRGHYEQYF. DNA for the CDR3: TGTGCCAGCAGCCGTCGGGACAGGGGGCACTACGAGCAGTACTTC.

For the CDR3, the DNA is TGCAGTGCCCTAGAGGACAGCCCACATTCGGCTTTCTTT. Amino acids: CSALEDSPHSAFF. V is TRBV20-1 and J is TRBJ1-1; D possibly corresponds to TRBD1 (6 bases). The CDR3 loop spans 13 amino acids. In germline, CDR1 is DFQATT, CDR2 SNEGSKA (reference sequence). V was shortened by 6 bases and J by 11 bases, with 22 bases between the two germline ends.

V usage is TRBV28 and J usage is TRBJ2-7; D possibly corresponds to TRBD2 (5 bases). This CDR3 region has 13 residues. Per germline, CDR1 MDHEN and CDR2 SYDVKM. Trimming stripped 5 bases from V and 2 bases from J, with 10 bases between. The DNA for the CDR3 is TGTGCCAGCAGTACGGGGAAACCCTACGAGCAGTACTTC. This sequence encodes CASSTGKPYEQYF.

This clonotype was detected ten times or more. The V gene is TRBV2, the J gene TRBJ2-5, with 10 bases lining up with TRBD2. V shed 10 bases, J shed 6 bases, and the junction held 11 bases outside the gene matches. The CDR3 loop spans 14 amino acids. Per the germline V gene, CDR1 is SNHLY and CDR2 is FYNNEI. The CDR3, as DNA: TGTGCCACCAGACCGGGACTAGCGTCGAAGACCCAGTACTTC. Its protein is CATRPGLASKTQYF. Looking up the rest from reference TRBV2 and TRBJ2-5 gives the full variable domain: EPEVTQTPSHQVTQMGQEVILRCVPISNHLYFYWYRQILGQKVEFLVSFYNNEISEKSEIFDDQFSVERPDGSNFTLKIRSTKLEDSAMYFCATRPGLASKTQYFGPGTRLLVL.